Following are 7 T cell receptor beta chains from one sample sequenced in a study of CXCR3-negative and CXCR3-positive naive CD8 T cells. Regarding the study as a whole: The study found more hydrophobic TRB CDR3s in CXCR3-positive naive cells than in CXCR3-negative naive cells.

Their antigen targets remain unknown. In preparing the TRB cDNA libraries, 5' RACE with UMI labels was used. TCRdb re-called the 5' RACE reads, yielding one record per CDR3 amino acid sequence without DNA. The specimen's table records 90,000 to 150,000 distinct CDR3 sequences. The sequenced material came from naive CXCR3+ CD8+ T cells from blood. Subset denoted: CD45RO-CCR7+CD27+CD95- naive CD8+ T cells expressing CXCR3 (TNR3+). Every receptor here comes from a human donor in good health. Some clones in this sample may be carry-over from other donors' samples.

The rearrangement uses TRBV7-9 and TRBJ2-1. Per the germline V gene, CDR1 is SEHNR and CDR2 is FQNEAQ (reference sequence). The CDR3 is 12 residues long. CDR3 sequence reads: CASSQIVDEQFF. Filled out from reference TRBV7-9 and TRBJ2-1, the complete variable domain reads DTGVSQNPRHKITKRGQNVTFRCDPISEHNRLYWYRQTLGQGPEFLTYFQNEAQLEKSRLLSDRFSAERPKGSFSTLEIQRTEQGDSAMYLCASSQIVDEQFFGPGTRLTVL.

CDR3 in amino acids: CASSLAETGYQETQYF. The chain is built from TRBV7-9 and TRBJ2-5. CDR3 length equals 16 residues. The germline V gene encodes CDR1 SEHNR and CDR2 FQNEAQ (reference sequence).

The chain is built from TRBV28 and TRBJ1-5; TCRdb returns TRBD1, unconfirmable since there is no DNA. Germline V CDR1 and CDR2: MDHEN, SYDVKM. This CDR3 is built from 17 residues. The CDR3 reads CASSLTSGTASNQPQHF.

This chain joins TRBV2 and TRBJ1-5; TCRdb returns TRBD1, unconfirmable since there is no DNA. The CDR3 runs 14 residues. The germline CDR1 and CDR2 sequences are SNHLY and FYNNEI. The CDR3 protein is CASSPMGGNQPQHF.

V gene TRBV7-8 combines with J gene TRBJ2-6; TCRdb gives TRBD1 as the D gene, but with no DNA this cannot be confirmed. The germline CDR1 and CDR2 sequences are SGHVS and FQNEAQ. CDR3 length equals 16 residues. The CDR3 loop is CASSLTSRPGANVLTF.

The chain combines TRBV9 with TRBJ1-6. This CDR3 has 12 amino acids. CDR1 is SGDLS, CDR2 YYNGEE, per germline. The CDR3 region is CASSSSGSPLHF.

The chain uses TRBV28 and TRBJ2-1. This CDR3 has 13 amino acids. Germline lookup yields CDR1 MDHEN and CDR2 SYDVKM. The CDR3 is CASSLASLNEQFF.